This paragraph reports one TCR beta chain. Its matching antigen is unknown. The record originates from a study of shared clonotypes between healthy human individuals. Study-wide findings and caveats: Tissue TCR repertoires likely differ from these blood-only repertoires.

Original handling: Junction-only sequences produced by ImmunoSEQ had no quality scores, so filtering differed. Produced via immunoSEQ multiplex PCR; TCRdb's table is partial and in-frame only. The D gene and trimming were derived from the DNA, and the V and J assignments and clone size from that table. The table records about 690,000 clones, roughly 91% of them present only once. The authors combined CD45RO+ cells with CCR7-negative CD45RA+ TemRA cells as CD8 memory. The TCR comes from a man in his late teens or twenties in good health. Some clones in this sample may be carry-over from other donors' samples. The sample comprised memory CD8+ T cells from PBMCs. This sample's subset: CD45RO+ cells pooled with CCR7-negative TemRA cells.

The CDR3, as DNA: TGTGCCAGCAGTTTATCGAAAAACTACGAGCAGTACTTC. Encoded protein: CASSLSKNYEQYF. The chain employs TRBV27 and TRBJ2-7; no definite D call. CDR1 and CDR2 from the germline V gene are MNHEY and SMNVEV (reference sequence). V was trimmed by 0 bases and J by 3 bases, leaving 6 bases between them. This CDR3 spans 13 amino acids.